The clone carrying this T cell receptor (beta chain) was picked up one time. Its antigen is unidentified. Only in-frame clones appear in the TCRdb table, and some are missing; sequencing was by immunoSEQ multiplex PCR. The sample lists about 15,000 clones; around 80% were seen once. Each and every patient relapsed after autologous stem cell transplantation, and patients got differing brentuximab vedotin exposure. The sample belongs to a study of PD-1 blockade in classical Hodgkin lymphoma. Study-level points and caveats: Complete responders entered with baseline diversity on par with newly diagnosed patients, the results showed.

The TCR was taken from a human donor with classical Hodgkin lymphoma. Sequencing used peripheral blood mononuclear cells (PBMCs), obtained before the second cycle of nivolumab.

The DNA of the CDR3 is TGTGCCAGCAGCCCGCGATACGAGCAGTACTTC. This encodes CASSPRYEQYF. V gene TRBV11-2 combines with J gene TRBJ2-5, with D unclear. The better agreement between TRBJ2-7 and the DNA end casts doubt on the J call. CDR3 size: 11 residues. In germline, CDR1 is SGHAT, CDR2 FQNNGV.